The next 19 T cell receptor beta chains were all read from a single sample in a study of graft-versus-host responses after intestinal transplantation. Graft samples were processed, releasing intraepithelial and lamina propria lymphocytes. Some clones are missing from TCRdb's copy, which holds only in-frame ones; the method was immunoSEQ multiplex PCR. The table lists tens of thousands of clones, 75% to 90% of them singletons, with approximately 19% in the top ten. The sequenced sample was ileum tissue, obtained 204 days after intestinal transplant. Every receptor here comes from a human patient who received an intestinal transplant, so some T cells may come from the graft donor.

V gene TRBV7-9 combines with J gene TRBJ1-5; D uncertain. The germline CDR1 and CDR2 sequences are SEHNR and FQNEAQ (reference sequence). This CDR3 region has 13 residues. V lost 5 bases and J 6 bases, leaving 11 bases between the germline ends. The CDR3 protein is CASSPEGSQPQHF. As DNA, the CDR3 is TGTGCCAGCAGCCCGGAGGGAAGTCAGCCCCAGCATTTT.

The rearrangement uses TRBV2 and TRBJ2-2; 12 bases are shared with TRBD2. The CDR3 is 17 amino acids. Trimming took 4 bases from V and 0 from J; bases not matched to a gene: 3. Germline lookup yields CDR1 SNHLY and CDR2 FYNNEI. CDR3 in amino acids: CASSALAGGTNTGELFF. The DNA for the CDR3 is TGTGCCAGCAGTGCGCTAGCGGGGGGGACGAACACCGGGGAGCTGTTTTTT.

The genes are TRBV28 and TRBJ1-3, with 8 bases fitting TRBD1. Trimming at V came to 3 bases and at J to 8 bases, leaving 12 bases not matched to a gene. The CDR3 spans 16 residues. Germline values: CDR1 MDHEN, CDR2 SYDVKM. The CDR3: CASSFGQGGVWHTIYF. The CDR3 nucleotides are TGTGCCAGCAGTTTCGGACAGGGAGGGGTGTGGCACACCATATATTTT.

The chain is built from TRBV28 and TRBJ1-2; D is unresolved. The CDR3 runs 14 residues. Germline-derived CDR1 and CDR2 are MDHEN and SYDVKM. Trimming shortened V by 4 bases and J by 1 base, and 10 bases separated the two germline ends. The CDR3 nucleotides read TGTGCCAGCAGTTCCCCTGAGGATAACTATGGCTACACCTTC. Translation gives CASSSPEDNYGYTF.

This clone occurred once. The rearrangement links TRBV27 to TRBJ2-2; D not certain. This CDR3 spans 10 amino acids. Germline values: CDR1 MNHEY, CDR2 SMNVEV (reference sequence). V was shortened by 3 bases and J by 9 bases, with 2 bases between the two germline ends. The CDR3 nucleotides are TGTGCCAGCAGTTTGAGGGAGCTGTTTTTT. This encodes CASSLRELFF.

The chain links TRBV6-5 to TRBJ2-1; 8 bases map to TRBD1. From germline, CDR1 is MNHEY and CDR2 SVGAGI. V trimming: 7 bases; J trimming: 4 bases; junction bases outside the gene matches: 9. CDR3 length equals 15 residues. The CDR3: CASTLDRGHYNEQFF. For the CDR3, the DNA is TGTGCCAGCACCCTCGACAGGGGCCATTACAATGAGCAGTTCTTC.

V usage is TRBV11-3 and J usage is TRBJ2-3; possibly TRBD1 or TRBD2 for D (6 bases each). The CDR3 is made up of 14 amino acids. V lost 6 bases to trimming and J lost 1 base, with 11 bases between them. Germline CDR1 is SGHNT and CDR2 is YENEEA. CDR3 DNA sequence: TGTGCCAGCAGGGGGGGCGGAGGCACAGATACGCAGTATTTT. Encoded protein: CASRGGGGTDTQYF. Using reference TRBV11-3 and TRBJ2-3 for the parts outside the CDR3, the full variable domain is EAGVVQSPRYKIIEKKQPVAFWCNPISGHNTLYWYLQNLGQGPELLIRYENEEAVDDSQLPKDRFSAERLKGVDSTLKIQPAELGDSAVYLCASRGGGGTDTQYFGPGTRLTVL.

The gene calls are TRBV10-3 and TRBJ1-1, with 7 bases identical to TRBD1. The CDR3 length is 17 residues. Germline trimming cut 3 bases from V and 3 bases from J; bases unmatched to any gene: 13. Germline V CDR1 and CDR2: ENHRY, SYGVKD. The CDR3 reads CAISEEGTGEIDTEAFF. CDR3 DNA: TGTGCCATCAGTGAAGAAGGTACAGGGGAGATTGACACTGAAGCTTTCTTT.

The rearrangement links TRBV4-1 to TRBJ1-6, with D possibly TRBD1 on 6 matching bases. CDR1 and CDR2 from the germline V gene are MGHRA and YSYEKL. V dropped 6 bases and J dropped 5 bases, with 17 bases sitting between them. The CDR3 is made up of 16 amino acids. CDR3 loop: CASRDTGILNNSPLHF. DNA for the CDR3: TGCGCCAGCAGGGACACAGGGATCCTGAATAATTCACCCCTCCACTTT.

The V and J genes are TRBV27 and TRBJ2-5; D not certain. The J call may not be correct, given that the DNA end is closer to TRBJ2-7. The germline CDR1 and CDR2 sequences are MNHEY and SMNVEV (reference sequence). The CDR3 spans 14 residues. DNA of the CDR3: TGTGCCAGCACCTCTCGCCTTAGTTCCTACGAGCAGTACTTC. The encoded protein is CASTSRLSSYEQYF.

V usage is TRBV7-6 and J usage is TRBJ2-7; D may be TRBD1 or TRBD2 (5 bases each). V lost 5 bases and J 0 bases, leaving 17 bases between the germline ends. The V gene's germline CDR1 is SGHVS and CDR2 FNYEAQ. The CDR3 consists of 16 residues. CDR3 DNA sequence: TGTGCCAGCAGCAAAGGGACGGATCCCAGCTCCTACGAGCAGTACTTC. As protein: CASSKGTDPSSYEQYF.

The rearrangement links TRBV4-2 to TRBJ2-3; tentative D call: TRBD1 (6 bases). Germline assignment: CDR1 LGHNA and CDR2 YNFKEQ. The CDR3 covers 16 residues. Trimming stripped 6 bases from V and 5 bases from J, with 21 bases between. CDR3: CASRLSATRGGDTQYF. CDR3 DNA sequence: TGTGCCAGCAGGCTCTCGGCCACCAGAGGGGGAGATACGCAGTATTTT.

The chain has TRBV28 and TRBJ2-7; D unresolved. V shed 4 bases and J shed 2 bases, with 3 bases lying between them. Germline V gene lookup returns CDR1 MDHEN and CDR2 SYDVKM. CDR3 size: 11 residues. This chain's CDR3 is CASSSTYEQYF. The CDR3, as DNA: TGTGCCAGCAGTTCCACCTACGAGCAGTACTTC.

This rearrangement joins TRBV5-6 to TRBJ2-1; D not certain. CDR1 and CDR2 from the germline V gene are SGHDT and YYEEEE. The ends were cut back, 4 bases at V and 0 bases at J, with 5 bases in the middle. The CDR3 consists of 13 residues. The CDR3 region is CASSPYSYNEQFF. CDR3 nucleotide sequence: TGTGCCAGCAGCCCATACTCCTACAATGAGCAGTTCTTC.

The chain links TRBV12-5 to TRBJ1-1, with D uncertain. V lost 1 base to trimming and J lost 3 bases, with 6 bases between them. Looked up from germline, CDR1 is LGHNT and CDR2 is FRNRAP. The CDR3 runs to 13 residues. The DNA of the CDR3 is TGTGCTAGTGGTTTGGACGGGCACACTGAAGCTTTCTTT. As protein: CASGLDGHTEAFF.

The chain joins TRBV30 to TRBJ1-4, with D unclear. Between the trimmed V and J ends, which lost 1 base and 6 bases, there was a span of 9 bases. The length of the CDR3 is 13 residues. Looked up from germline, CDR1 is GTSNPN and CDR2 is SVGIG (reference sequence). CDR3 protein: CAWSDSLYEKLFF. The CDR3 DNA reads TGTGCCTGGAGTGACAGCCTCTATGAAAAACTGTTTTTT.

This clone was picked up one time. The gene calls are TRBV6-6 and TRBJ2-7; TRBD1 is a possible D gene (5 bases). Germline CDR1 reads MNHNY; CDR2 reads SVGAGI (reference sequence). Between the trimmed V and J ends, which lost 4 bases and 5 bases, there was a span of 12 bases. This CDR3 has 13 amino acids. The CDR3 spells CASSLVQGNEQYF. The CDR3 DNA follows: TGTGCCAGCAGTTTAGTCCAGGGAAACGAGCAGTACTTC.

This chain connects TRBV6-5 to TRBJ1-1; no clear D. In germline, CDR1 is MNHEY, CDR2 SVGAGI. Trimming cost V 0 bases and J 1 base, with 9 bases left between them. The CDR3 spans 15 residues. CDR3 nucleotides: TGTGCCAGCAGTTACTCGAGCCTGTGGAACACTGAAGCTTTCTTT. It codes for CASSYSSLWNTEAFF.

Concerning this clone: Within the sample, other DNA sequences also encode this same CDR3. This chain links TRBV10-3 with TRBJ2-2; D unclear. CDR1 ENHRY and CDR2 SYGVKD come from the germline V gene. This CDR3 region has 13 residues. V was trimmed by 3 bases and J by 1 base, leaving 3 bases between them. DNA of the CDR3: TGTGCCATCAGTGATGTGAACACCGGGGAGCTGTTTTTT. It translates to CAISDVNTGELFF.